The source of this T cell receptor beta chain is a study of blood T cell repertoires in COVID-19 (dated by TCRdb to about 2020). Context from the whole study: Collaborator samples came from the United States, Italy and Spain and covered acute and convalescent phases of COVID-19. The prospective study material was composed of cDNA or gDNA derived from T cells, B-cell-depleted T cells, or PBMCs. Subjects who had been exposed to COVID-19, were actively infected with it, or had recovered from it provided the deeply sampled blood TCRbeta repertoires that made up the dataset. The repertoires were released in a freely available public database meant as a resource for research on the immune response to SARS-CoV-2. The samples were drawn from the first 160 participants of the ongoing ImmuneRACE study and from more than 1,000 subjects provided by 6 global collaborators. The sample metadata nearly always contained a de-identified subject ID, COVID-19 status, age in years and sex. Where available, HLA class I and class II types were obtained from metadata supplied by the sample provider rather than from assay-based typing. The research as a whole found: Clinical and demographic metadata were provided uncurated, with the amount varying by source and participant.

In this sample, this clone turned up a few times. There is no known antigen for this receptor. Qualities for individual bases were not recorded, and no much larger clone is one base off. In the prospective study, participants were roughly 18 to 100 years old, resided in about two dozen geographic areas of the United States, and were enrolled through a virtual design. Cohort assignment in the prospective study relied on participant-reported clinical history from a screening survey and a study questionnaire. Recovered participants in ImmuneRACE Cohort 3 were defined as having two consecutive negative NP/OP PCR tests, clearance from a healthcare professional, or resolution of symptoms. Mobile phlebotomists in the prospective study collected whole blood, serum and a nasopharyngeal or oropharyngeal swab from every participant. Over a roughly 2-month period, participants in the prospective study had the option of providing additional blood draws and questionnaires. Blood samples from the prospective study were shipped frozen or at room temperature prior to DNA extraction.

CDR1 and CDR2, per the germline V gene, are SGHRS and YFSETQ. V is cut back by 4 bases and J by 8 bases, with 8 bases in the junction unmatched. From the cysteine through the phenylalanine, the CDR3 covers 13 amino acids. Only the CDR3 portion is preserved as DNA: 39 bases, with reading frame beginning at the first base. TCRbeta CDR3 regions were amplified from genomic DNA using the immunoSEQ Assay, a bias-controlled multiplex PCR. The paper's processing steps were these. Within the assay, amplification of reference gene primers was used to estimate how many nucleated cells each sample contained. Sequence reads were collapsed and filtered to measure the absolute abundance of every unique TCRbeta CDR3 rearrangement. For each sample, productive Simpson clonality was calculated as the square root of Simpson's diversity index across productive rearrangements. TCRdb retrieved this table from immuneACCESS and kept in-frame rearrangements only. Not all clones are present; in checked studies, unresolved V genes account for under half, and no reason is known for the remainder. That table supplies the V and J calls and clone size; D and trimming were determined from the DNA. This sample comprises some 490,000 clones, 75% to 90% of them detected only once. The ten biggest clones cover 6.5% to 8.5% of the sample.

This TCR was sampled from an older woman who had recovered from COVID-19. Recombination joined TRBV5-1 with TRBJ1-1; 7 middle bases align to TRBD1. The sample consisted of PBMCs or T cells enriched from blood (not recorded which). The CDR3 in this case is CASSVTGVLEAFF. In nucleotide form, the sequence is TGCGCCAGCAGCGTTACAGGGGTCCTAGAAGCTTTCTTT.